Presented here are 7 T cell receptor beta chains from one specimen sequenced in a study of neurological immune-mediated disorders. TCRdb re-called the 5' RACE reads with MiXCR, one entry per CDR3 protein. The sample has about 92,000 distinct CDR3 sequences; under 4.5% are singletons. Material for sequencing was PBMCs. These receptors came from a woman aged 50 to 65 with multiple sclerosis.

Many counts were recorded for this clonotype. The chain couples TRBV20-1 to TRBJ2-1; D might be TRBD1 or TRBD2, each matching 6 bases. The germline V gene encodes CDR1 DFQATT and CDR2 SNEGSKA (reference sequence). The CDR3 is made up of 15 amino acids. Trimming took off 0 bases at V and 7 bases at J, with 16 bases between the two ends. The CDR3 DNA sequence: TGCAGTGCTAGAGATTCGAGGGGGGCGGGGAATGAGCAGTTCTTC. Translation gives CSARDSRGAGNEQFF.

This clonotype was counted ten times or more. This rearrangement joins TRBV7-9 to TRBJ1-1; no clear D gene. The CDR3 totals 13 residues. V lost 7 bases and J 0 bases, leaving 9 bases between the germline ends. The germline V gene has CDR1 SEHNR and CDR2 FQNEAQ (reference sequence). The CDR3 loop reads CASNAQLNTEAFF. CDR3 DNA sequence: TGTGCCAGCAATGCACAACTGAACACTGAAGCTTTCTTT.

This clonotype has a count of ten or more. V and J are TRBV5-1 and TRBJ2-3; 11 bases map to TRBD1. CDR3 length: 16 amino acids. Germline CDR1 reads SGHRS; CDR2 reads YFSETQ. Unmatched junction bases numbered 9, after V lost 3 bases and J lost 6 bases. The chain's CDR3 is CASSWTGQGAGDTQYF. Written as DNA, the CDR3 is TGCGCCAGCAGCTGGACCGGACAGGGGGCAGGGGATACGCAGTATTTT.

This clonotype was picked up many times. The chain recombines TRBV27 with TRBJ1-6; D remains unclear. The CDR3 sequence is 15 residues long. From germline, CDR1 is MNHEY and CDR2 SMNVEV (reference sequence). Trimming pared 7 bases from V and 5 bases from J, leaving 15 bases between. The CDR3 is CASIKSHTNNSPLHF. As DNA, the CDR3 is TGTGCCAGCATAAAGTCGCACACGAATAATTCACCCCTCCACTTT.

This clonotype was seen many times. V gene TRBV20-1 combines with J gene TRBJ1-5; possibly TRBD1 for D (6 bases). The CDR3 loop spans 12 amino acids. Germline V gives CDR1 DFQATT, CDR2 SNEGSKA (reference sequence). V lost 4 bases, J lost 2 bases, and 6 bases lay in between. As DNA, the CDR3 is TGCAGTGCTACAGGGGGCAATCAGCCCCAGCATTTT. Encoded protein: CSATGGNQPQHF.

Ten or more counts support this clonotype. This chain connects TRBV20-1 to TRBJ2-7; unclear D gene. The CDR3 contains 12 residues. With 6 bases removed from V and 2 bases from J, the gap between germline ends came to 11 bases. Germline V gives CDR1 DFQATT, CDR2 SNEGSKA (reference sequence). Written as DNA, the CDR3 is TGCAGTGCACCGGACGGAACCTACGAGCAGTACTTC. Encoded protein: CSAPDGTYEQYF.

This clonotype was counted ten times or more. CDR3 sequence reads: CASSYRGVNQPQHF. CDR3 in DNA: TGTGCCAGCAGTTACAGGGGCGTCAATCAGCCCCAGCATTTT. V usage is TRBV27 and J usage is TRBJ1-5; TRBD1 matches 7 bases. Germline values: CDR1 MNHEY, CDR2 SMNVEV (reference sequence). The V gene end was trimmed by 4 bases and the J gene end by 3 bases; junction bases not matched to a gene: 3. The CDR3 totals 14 residues.